The 7 T cell receptor beta chains given below trace back to one sample, sequenced in a study of blood T cell repertoires in COVID-19 (dated by TCRdb to about 2020). Libraries were constructed by the immunoSEQ multiplex PCR assay. Sourced from immuneACCESS, this table was stored by TCRdb with only in-frame sequences that have V and J called. A share of the clones is absent; for the studies checked, an unresolved V gene accounts for under half, and the remainder has no known explanation. The table for this sample lists 150,000 to 200,000 clones; about 83% of them were counted only once. Around 8.1% of the sample is taken by the ten largest. Sequencing was done on a sample of peripheral blood. The receptors stem from a man in his 60s with acute or convalescent COVID-19.

CDR3 amino acids: CASRLLTTGVETQYF. CDR3 DNA: TGTGCCAGCAGATTACTGACCACAGGCGTGGAGACCCAGTACTTC. The J gene is TRBJ2-5, the V gene TRBV6-5; tentatively, D is TRBD1 (5 bases). V was trimmed by 6 bases and J by 5 bases, leaving 19 bases between them. Germline CDR1 and CDR2: MNHEY and SVGAGI. The CDR3 runs 15 residues.

The chain joins TRBV5-6 to TRBJ2-7; 9 nucleotides align to TRBD1. The V segment lost 6 bases and the J segment 4 bases; nucleotides outside the gene matches: 5. Germline V gives CDR1 SGHDT, CDR2 YYEEEE. This CDR3 has 13 residues. The CDR3, as DNA: TGTGCCAGCACCTCGGGACAGGGTTACGAGCAGTACTTC. This translates into CASTSGQGYEQYF.

This clone was counted only a few times. V usage is TRBV5-1 and J usage is TRBJ2-1; 12 bases match TRBD2. Looked up from germline, CDR1 is SGHRS and CDR2 is YFSETQ. CDR3 length: 15 residues. J lost 5 bases, V lost 0 bases, and 0 bases had no gene match. Here the CDR3 DNA reads TGCGCCAGCAGCTTGGGACTAGCGGGGGACAATGAGCAGTTCTTC. Protein product: CASSLGLAGDNEQFF.

The V gene is TRBV5-6, the J gene TRBJ2-3; 12 nucleotides agree with TRBD2. In germline, CDR1 is SGHDT, CDR2 YYEEEE. This CDR3 has 16 residues. The trim removed 0 bases at V and 8 bases at J, leaving 7 bases unmatched. The CDR3 nucleotides read TGTGCCAGCAGCTTGGGACTAGCGGGGGACGGGGGTACGCAGTATTTT. This sequence encodes CASSLGLAGDGGTQYF.

J is TRBJ1-5 and V is TRBV7-8; weak D call: TRBD1 (6 bases). This CDR3 has 15 residues. Trimming removed 7 bases from V and 7 bases from J, with 20 bases in between. Looked up from germline, CDR1 is SGHVS and CDR2 is FQNEAQ. The DNA for the CDR3 is TGTGCCAGCACCATAACAGGGCAGCAGGTCCAGCCCCAGCATTTT. Translated: CASTITGQQVQPQHF.

J is TRBJ1-1 and V is TRBV25-1, with 8 positions matching TRBD1. Germline values: CDR1 MGHDK, CDR2 SYGVNS. CDR3 size: 14 residues. The V and J ends lost 4 bases and 4 bases, in that order; junction bases with no gene match: 5. For the CDR3, the DNA is TGTGCCAGCAGTGCCGACAGGGGAACCACTGAAGCTTTCTTT. It is translated as CASSADRGTTEAFF. The complete variable domain, with remaining parts taken from reference TRBV25-1 and TRBJ1-1, reads EADIYQTPRYLVIGTGKKITLECSQTMGHDKMYWYQQDPGMELHLIHYSYGVNSTEKGDLSSESTVSRIRTEHFPLTLESARPSHTSQYLCASSADRGTTEAFFGQGTRLTVV.

The CDR3 bases are TGTGCCAGCAGCTTCGGGGTTACTGAAGCTTTCTTT. Translated: CASSFGVTEAFF. The rearrangement joins TRBV5-8 to TRBJ1-1; D not resolved. The CDR3 has 12 residues. V shed 2 bases and J shed 5 bases, with 7 bases lying between them. Germline V gives CDR1 SGHTS, CDR2 YDEGEE.